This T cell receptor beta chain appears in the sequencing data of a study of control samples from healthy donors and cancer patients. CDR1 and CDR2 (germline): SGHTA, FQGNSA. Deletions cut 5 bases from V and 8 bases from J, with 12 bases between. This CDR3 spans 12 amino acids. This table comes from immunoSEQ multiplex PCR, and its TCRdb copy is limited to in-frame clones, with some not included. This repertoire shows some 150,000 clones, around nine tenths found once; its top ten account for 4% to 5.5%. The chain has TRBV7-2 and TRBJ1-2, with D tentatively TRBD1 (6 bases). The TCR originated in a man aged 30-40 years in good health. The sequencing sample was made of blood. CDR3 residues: CASSEQGRGYTF. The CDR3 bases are TGTGCCAGCAGCGAACAGGGACGGGGCTACACCTTC. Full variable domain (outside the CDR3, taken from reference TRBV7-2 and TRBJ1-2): GAGVSQSPSNKVTEKGKDVELRCDPISGHTALYWYRQSLGQGLEFLIYFQGNSAPDKSGLPSDRFSAERTGGSVSTLTIQRTQQEDSAVYLCASSEQGRGYTFGSGTRLTVV.